This T cell receptor beta chain was identified in a study of shared clonotypes between healthy human individuals. Looked up from germline, CDR1 is MGHRA and CDR2 is YSYEKL. The germline V and J ends were trimmed by 0 bases and 0 bases, with 15 bases remaining between them. This CDR3 is built from 18 residues. Sequencing used immunoSEQ multiplex PCR; TCRdb keeps in-frame clones, though not all of them. Here the sample spans about 2 million clones, roughly 95% being singletons. V and J are TRBV4-1 and TRBJ2-1; no reliable D call. The clonotype comes from a man in his late teens or twenties in good health. The sequencing sample was made of naive CD4+ T cells sorted from blood. The subset denotes: CD45RA+ positively selected. CDR3 bases: TGCGCCAGCAGCCAAGACCCGGCCAGTCAGAGCTCCTACAATGAGCAGTTCTTC. It yields the protein CASSQDPASQSSYNEQFF.